Listed below are T cell receptor beta chains from one sample, sequenced in a study of neoadjuvant nivolumab and ipilimumab in lung cancer. Generated by immunoSEQ multiplex PCR, the TCRdb table keeps only in-frame clones and is missing some. Of around 24,000 clones in the sample, more than 75% were seen once. The sequenced sample was tumor tissue, obtained after neoadjuvant nivolumab, alone or with ipilimumab, at or shortly before surgery. The receptors come from an adult with non-small cell lung cancer. Each CDR3 is given without its conserved first and last residue.

TRBV7-2 | ASSTHTDTQY
TRBV6-5 | ASTMGVSNEQY
TRBV6-4 | ASRIQTTNTEAF
TRBV5-1 | ASSLSGTRSEQY
TRBV14 | ASSRRDIFSRGSHPAYGYT
TRBV5-1 | ASSKWGSQETQY
TRBV27 | ACWTGMNTEAF
TRBV11-3 | ATSGQGSYNEQF
TRBV18 | ASSPASAYNEQF
TRBV13 | ASSRRLAGFYNEQF
TRBV30 | AWSLGMGQGNYGYT
TRBV6-5 | ANPKGAGYT
TRBV11-2 | ASSLYPGGPTSGNTIY
TRBV11-2 | ASSARQYEQY
TRBV7-9 | ASSLTGGYGYT
TRBV5-1 | ASRVDSDTQY
TRBV5-6 | ASSFGTGGSGYT
TRBV10-3 | AIDSLGGTGEQF
TRBV5-1 | ASSYGTSNTEAF
TRBV6-1 | ASTKDRVQPQH
TRBV21-1 | ASSKGGSGGNTEAF
TRBV29-1 | SAGDRPNTEAF
TRBV4-1 | ASSHGARLRDEKLF
TRBV7-9 | ASSLPTGNTEAF
TRBV5-4 | ASSFRQSNEKLF
TRBV7-2 | ASSLGNSRDTQY
TRBV25-1 | ASEDIRPTTSTDTQY
TRBV27 | ASKNRLGNQPQH
TRBV7-9 | ASSLLGYSTDTQY
TRBV5-1 | ASTPGFNEQF
TRBV11-2 | ASSLAGSRNEKLF
TRBV5-4 | ASSRDSYGYT
TRBV7-9 | ASSQPPRDTQY
TRBV18 | ASSAGQNQPQH
TRBV18 | ASSPGQEPYGYT
TRBV28 | ASSLRSGGNSNQPQH
TRBV27 | ASRGNTGTGGSEQY
TRBV27 | ASSRDPSGTGMYEQY
TRBV29-1 | SARQGTSYEQY
TRBV27 | ASSLTGLATGELF